This is a list of T cell receptor beta chains from one sample in a study of T cells after yellow fever vaccination. TCRdb fed the 5' RACE reads into MiXCR, producing one record per CDR3 protein. The sample has some 320,000 distinct CDR3 sequences, about 10% seen once; the top ten hold under 4%. The sequenced sample was CD4+ T cells sorted from PBMCs, obtained 45 days after the yellow fever booster vaccination. The source is a man between 18 and 29 years old who received the YFV17D yellow fever vaccine. Each CDR3 is given with its conserved first and last residue. A D gene is named only where the DNA matches it firmly. Rows give clone size only sometimes, using once, few, many, or a class for an expanded clone.

v_call,clone_size,d_call,j_call,cdr3_nt,cdr3_aa
TRBV12-3/TRBV12-4,NA,TRBD2,TRBJ2-1,TGTGCCAGCAGTTTCCAGGCGACTAGCGAGGAGCAGTTCTTC,CASSFQATSEEQFF
TRBV2,few,NA,TRBJ2-3,TGTGCCAGCCTTACCTCGGGACCCCCCGATACGCAGTATTTT,CASLTSGPPDTQYF
TRBV2,many,NA,TRBJ2-1,TGTGCCAGCAGTAGCGGGCCCCCCCCCAACAATGAGCAGTTCTTC,CASSSGPPPNNEQFF
TRBV6-5,many,NA,TRBJ1-2,TGTGCCAGCAGTTGGGGGTACGGCTACACCTTC,CASSWGYGYTF
TRBV5-1,few,NA,TRBJ2-3,TGCGCCAGCAGCGGAAAGCGGAGAGATACGCAGTATTTT,CASSGKRRDTQYF
TRBV20-1,few,TRBD1,TRBJ2-3,TGCAGTGCTAGACGACAGGGTAGCACAGATACGCAGTATTTT,CSARRQGSTDTQYF
TRBV6-5,many,NA,TRBJ1-6,TGTGCCAGTCAGAGGAGCAATTCACCCCTCCACTTT,CASQRSNSPLHF
TRBV20-1,few,TRBD2,TRBJ2-3,TGCAGTGCCCCTCCTAGCGGGAGCACAGATACGCAGTATTTT,CSAPPSGSTDTQYF
TRBV12-3/TRBV12-4,NA,NA,TRBJ1-2,TGTGCCAGCAAGAGGGATCTCCACTATGGCTACACCTTC,CASKRDLHYGYTF
TRBV25-1,few,TRBD1,TRBJ1-1,TGTGCCAGCAGTCCTGACAGGGGAGGTGGCACTGAAGCTTTCTTT,CASSPDRGGGTEAFF
TRBV7-2,NA,NA,TRBJ2-3,TGTGCCAGCAGCTTAGTGAGGTCAGGGTATATCACAGATACGCAGTATTTT,CASSLVRSGYITDTQYF
TRBV20-1,NA,NA,TRBJ1-2,TGCAGTGCTAGGGTTCTAACCAACTATGGCTACACCTTC,CSARVLTNYGYTF
TRBV11-2,NA,NA,TRBJ2-1,TGTGCCAGCATTCCCTATCCCGTCCGGGGAGCCCACGGTGAGCAGTTCTTC,CASIPYPVRGAHGEQFF
TRBV18,many,NA,TRBJ1-2,TGTGCCAGCTCACCACGGGGCAGGAGGCTTTATGGCTACACCTTC,CASSPRGRRLYGYTF
TRBV7-9,NA,NA,TRBJ2-3,TGTGCCAGCAGCGTTTTTGGGACAGATACGCAGTATTTT,CASSVFGTDTQYF
TRBV7-6,few,TRBD2,TRBJ2-7,TGTGCCAGCAGCTTCGGGACTAACCCCTACGAGCAGTACTTC,CASSFGTNPYEQYF
TRBV12-5,few,NA,TRBJ2-2,TGTGCTAGTGGTTTGGTACTAGGGGGTACCGGGGAGCTGTTTTTT,CASGLVLGGTGELFF
TRBV20-1,few,NA,TRBJ1-1,TGCAGTGCTAGAGATGGGTCCTCGGGGTCTTTTGAAGCTTTCTTT,CSARDGSSGSFEAFF